The present entry profiles one T cell receptor (beta chain) with its context. Its antigen is still unknown. Time point reported: blood 4 weeks post-SBRT, at nephrectomy. Indicated treatment: 15 Gy SBRT to primary tumor, nephrectomy 4 weeks later. The record originates from a study of radiation and T cells in renal cell carcinoma. Whole-study findings and limits: Top tumor clonotypes rose in blood 2 weeks post-radiation, then contracted. Pretreatment tumor biopsies were lacking, so baseline clonotypes are unknown.

V shed 3 bases and J 5 bases; nucleotides not matched to a gene: 5. This CDR3 is built from 14 residues. Germline V gives CDR1 SEHNR, CDR2 FQNEAQ (reference sequence). Clones were sequenced by immunoSEQ multiplex PCR, and TCRdb holds only the in-frame ones, with some missing. The repertoire has around 99,000 clones, about 79% of them found once; the top ten carry approximately 7.8%. The sample in question was blood, obtained from a patient whose treatment included radiotherapy and nephrectomy. V and J are TRBV7-9 and TRBJ1-2; 8 nucleotides agree with TRBD1. This clonotype was obtained from a man aged 55 to 70 with renal cell carcinoma. In DNA form, the CDR3 reads TGTGCCAGCAGCTTGCCGTACAGGGGGTATGGCTACACCTTC. This gives the protein CASSLPYRGYGYTF.